Listed below are T cell receptor beta chains from one sample, sequenced in a study of blood T cells in healthy people across ages. TCRdb re-analysed the 5' RACE reads in MiXCR, keeping a single row per CDR3 protein. The table records around 500,000 distinct CDR3 sequences, 45% to 55% of them present only once. Sequencing was done on a sample of blood. Every receptor here comes from an elderly man in good health. The CDR3 runs from the conserved cysteine through the conserved F or W. D genes are given only for firm matches. Some rows have no size entry. The others give once, few or many, or a class for an expanded clone.

.,.,TRBJ2-7,TRBV27,TGTGCCAGCAGTCCTCATGAGGGACCCTACGAGCAGTACTTC,CASSPHEGPYEQYF
TRBD2,few,TRBJ2-1,TRBV6-5,TGTGCCAGCAGTTACCTTCCCCAGCGGGAGCTTTCCACTGAGCAGTTCTTC,CASSYLPQRELSTEQFF
.,many,TRBJ2-1,TRBV20-1,TGCAGTGCTAGAGATTCTTCCCTCTTGCAGGCGGGCCCCCCGAGGAATGAGCAGTTCTTC,CSARDSSLLQAGPPRNEQFF
TRBD1,.,TRBJ1-6,TRBV7-8,TGTGCCAGCAGCTGGGGACAGGCCAATTCACCCCTCCACTTT,CASSWGQANSPLHF
TRBD2,.,TRBJ2-1,TRBV20-1,TGCAGTGCTGAAGGGGGGACTAGCGGGAGCGGAGCCTACAATGAGCAGTTCTTC,CSAEGGTSGSGAYNEQFF
TRBD2,.,TRBJ2-3,TRBV7-2,TGTGCCAGCAGCTTAGTGGGACTAGCGGGGGGCCACCTTCCCGGTACGCAGTATTTT,CASSLVGLAGGHLPGTQYF
TRBD2,.,TRBJ2-7,TRBV20-1,TGCAGTGCATCCCCCATTCTAGCGGGGGGGAACAATGAGCAGTACTTC,CSASPILAGGNNEQYF
.,.,TRBJ2-1,TRBV28,TGTGCCAGCGGCTCTAGTTCCTTATTCTACAATGAGCAGTTCTTC,CASGSSSLFYNEQFF
.,.,TRBJ1-1,TRBV2,TGTGCCAGCAGTGAAGCGACAGTCAGGGAGGGGATGACTGAAGCTTTCTTT,CASSEATVREGMTEAFF
TRBD1,few,TRBJ2-7,TRBV29-1,TGCAGCGTTCGGGCAGGGGGCGAATACGAGCAGTACTTC,CSVRAGGEYEQYF
TRBD2,once,TRBJ2-1,TRBV4-3,TGCGCCAGCAGCCAAGATTGGGGACTAGCGAATGAGCAGTTCTTC,CASSQDWGLANEQFF
.,few,TRBJ2-1,TRBV11-2,TGTGCCAGCAGCATGAGGGCGAGGCCCCTGGACAATGAGCAGTTCTTC,CASSMRARPLDNEQFF
.,.,TRBJ2-3,TRBV20-1,TGCAGTGCCAGTAGGGACCCCGGAGATACGCAGTATTTT,CSASRDPGDTQYF
TRBD2,few,TRBJ2-3,TRBV7-2,TGTGCCAGCAGCCCCCCCGGGACTAGAGGAATCGATACGCAGTATTTT,CASSPPGTRGIDTQYF
TRBD2,.,TRBJ2-1,TRBV6-2/TRBV6-3,TGTGCCAACAGCGCGGCGGGAGTCCGGCACAATGAGCAGTTCTTC,CANSAAGVRHNEQFF
.,.,TRBJ2-1,TRBV20-1,TGCAGTGCTTTCCGACTGGCCTACAATGAGCAGTTCTTC,CSAFRLAYNEQFF
TRBD1,.,TRBJ1-1,TRBV29-1,TGCAGCGTTTTCCGGGACAGGATATCGAACACTGAAGCTTTCTTT,CSVFRDRISNTEAFF
.,.,TRBJ2-5,TRBV7-2,TGTGCCAGCAGCTTAGTTTTTTGGGGGCAAGAGACCCAGTACTTC,CASSLVFWGQETQYF
TRBD2,.,TRBJ2-1,TRBV7-9,TGTGCCAGCAGCTTACTAGGACTAGCGAGAGGTAATGAGCAGTTCTTC,CASSLLGLARGNEQFF
TRBD2,.,TRBJ2-7,TRBV29-1,TGCAGCGTTGTGGGCGTACCTAGCGGATCTTCCTACGAGCAGTACTTC,CSVVGVPSGSSYEQYF
TRBD1,.,TRBJ2-1,TRBV18,TGTGCCAGCTCACCCATAACTGGACAGGGCTACAATGAGCAGTTCTTC,CASSPITGQGYNEQFF
TRBD1,.,TRBJ2-7,TRBV2,TGTGCCAGCAGTGATAATGAGGACAGGCTACCAGATCCGACCTACGAGCAGTACTTC,CASSDNEDRLPDPTYEQYF
.,.,TRBJ2-7,TRBV24-1,TGTGCCACCAGTGGGGGGGCACTCTACGAGCAGTACTTC,CATSGGALYEQYF
TRBD2,.,TRBJ2-5,TRBV25-1,TGTGCCAGCAGTGATGGGACTAGCGGGGAGACCCAGTACTTC,CASSDGTSGETQYF
.,.,TRBJ1-2,TRBV6-6,TGTGCCAGCACCCCGGGACATACCTATGGCTACACCTTC,CASTPGHTYGYTF
.,few,TRBJ2-1,TRBV12-3/TRBV12-4,TGTGCCAGCAAAAGCGCCCTATACAATGAGCAGTTCTTC,CASKSALYNEQFF
.,.,TRBJ2-5,TRBV6-1,TGTGCCAGCAGTGTGCGAGCTGGGCAAGAGACCCAGTACTTC,CASSVRAGQETQYF
.,.,TRBJ2-5,TRBV7-2,TGTGCCAGCAGCTTATGGGCCACAGAGTACCAAGAGACCCAGTACTTC,CASSLWATEYQETQYF
TRBD2,.,TRBJ2-3,TRBV29-1,TGCAGCGCACATCGGGGGGGAGTTACAGATACGCAGTATTTT,CSAHRGGVTDTQYF
.,.,TRBJ2-1,TRBV11-3,TGTGCCAGCAGCTTAGGGTCTGGGGGTGAGCAGTTCTTC,CASSLGSGGEQFF
.,.,TRBJ2-1,TRBV20-1,TGCAGTGCTAGAGATGGAGGAGCGGGCCGGTCCTACAATGGGCAGTTCTTC,CSARDGGAGRSYNGQFF
TRBD1,.,TRBJ2-5,TRBV20-1,TGCAGTGCTAGATGGACAGGGTTGGAGACCCAGTACTTC,CSARWTGLETQYF